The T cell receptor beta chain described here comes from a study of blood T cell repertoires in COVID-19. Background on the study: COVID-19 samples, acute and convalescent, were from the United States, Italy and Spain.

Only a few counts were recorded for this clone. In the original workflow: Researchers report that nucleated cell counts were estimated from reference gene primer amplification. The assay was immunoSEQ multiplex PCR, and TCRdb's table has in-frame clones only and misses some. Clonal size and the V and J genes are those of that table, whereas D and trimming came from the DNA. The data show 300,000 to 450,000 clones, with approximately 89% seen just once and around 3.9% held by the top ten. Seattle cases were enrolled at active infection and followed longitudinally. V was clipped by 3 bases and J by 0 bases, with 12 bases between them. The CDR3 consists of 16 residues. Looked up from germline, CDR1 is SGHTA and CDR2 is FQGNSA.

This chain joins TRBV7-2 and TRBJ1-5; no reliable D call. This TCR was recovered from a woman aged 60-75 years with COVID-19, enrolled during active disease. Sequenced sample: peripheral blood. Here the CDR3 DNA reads TGTGCCAGCAGCTTCCTCCCGAGTTATAGCAATCAGCCCCAGCATTTT. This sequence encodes CASSFLPSYSNQPQHF.